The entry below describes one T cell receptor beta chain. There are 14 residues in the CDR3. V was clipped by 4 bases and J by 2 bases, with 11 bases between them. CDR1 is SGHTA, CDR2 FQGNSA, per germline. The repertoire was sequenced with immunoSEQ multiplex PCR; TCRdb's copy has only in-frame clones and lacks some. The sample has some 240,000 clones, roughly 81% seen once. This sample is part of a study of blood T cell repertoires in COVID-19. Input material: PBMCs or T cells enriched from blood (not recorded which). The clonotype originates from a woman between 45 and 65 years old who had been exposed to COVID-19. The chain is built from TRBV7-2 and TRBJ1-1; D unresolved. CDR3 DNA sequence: TGTGCCAGCAGCTCATCCGCGATCAACACTGAAGCTTTCTTT. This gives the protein CASSSSAINTEAFF.